These 3 T cell receptor beta chains were all obtained from the same sample, sequenced in a study of cytomegalovirus exposure and HLA in healthy donors. PCR was performed using 60 Vbeta and 13 Jbeta primers. Some clones are missing from TCRdb's copy, which holds only in-frame ones; the method was immunoSEQ multiplex PCR. The sample yields 100,000 to 150,000 clones, of which the top ten take up about 2%. The sequenced material came from PBMCs. These receptors came from a man aged 35 to 55 in good health and CMV-seronegative.

The chain carries TRBV7-5 and TRBJ2-7; TRBD2 reflects the table's D call only, with no check against the DNA. TRBV7-5 is reported as a pseudogene. CDR3 length equals 17 residues. The CDR3 coding sequence is TGTGCCAGAAGCTTACCTACCCGGGAGGGCCCGGGCTACGAGCAGTACTTC. Translation: CARSLPTREGPGYEQYF.

CDR3 sequence: CASSLFVLGQGNEQYF. The DNA of the CDR3 is TGTGCCAGCAGTTTATTTGTCCTTGGACAGGGGAACGAGCAGTACTTC. The rearrangement links TRBV28 to TRBJ2-7, with 9 nucleotides matching TRBD1. Trimming took 1 base from V and 5 from J; bases not matched to a gene: 9. CDR1 is MDHEN, CDR2 SYDVKM, per germline. The CDR3 contains 16 residues.

The chain employs TRBV11-3 and TRBJ1-1; D remains ambiguous. The V and J ends lost 0 bases and 1 base respectively, with 9 bases between them. The CDR3 runs to 15 residues. Germline CDR1 and CDR2: SGHNT and YENEEA. CDR3 protein: CASSLEGRANTEAFF. Written as DNA, the CDR3 is TGTGCCAGCAGCTTAGAGGGGAGAGCGAACACTGAAGCTTTCTTT.